This entry lists 13 T cell receptor beta chains sequenced from one sample in a study of blood T cell repertoires in COVID-19. TCRdb keeps only in-frame clones here, not all; method: immunoSEQ multiplex PCR. There are tens of thousands of clones in the sample; approximately 90% occur only once, and around 5% lies in the top ten. The material sequenced was peripheral blood. All receptors derive from a woman of 80 years or more with active or convalescent COVID-19.

This chain joins TRBV4-1 and TRBJ2-4; D gene ambiguous. The CDR3 consists of 15 residues. The V end lost 1 base, the J end lost 1 base, and 8 bases lay between the germline ends. CDR1 is MGHRA, CDR2 YSYEKL, per germline. CDR3 sequence reads: CASSQASRAKNIQYF. The CDR3 nucleotides are TGCGCCAGCAGCCAAGCCTCCAGGGCCAAAAACATTCAGTACTTC.

V usage is TRBV19 and J usage is TRBJ2-7; weak D call: TRBD2 (6 bases). Trimming took off 6 bases at V and 0 bases at J, with 6 bases between the two ends. The CDR3 runs to 12 residues. The germline CDR1 and CDR2 sequences are LNHDA and SQIVND (reference sequence). CDR3: CASSGGSYEQYF. The CDR3 DNA sequence: TGTGCCAGTAGCGGGGGCTCCTACGAGCAGTACTTC.

The V gene is TRBV5-4, the J gene TRBJ1-2, with D perhaps TRBD1 (6 bases). The V end was cut by 4 bases, the J end by 5 bases, with 12 bases between. CDR1 is SGHNT, CDR2 YYREEE, per germline (reference sequence). This CDR3 is built from 13 residues. CDR3 in amino acids: CASSRQAAYGYTF. CDR3 nucleotides: TGTGCCAGCAGCCGACAGGCTGCATATGGCTACACCTTC.

This sequence joins TRBV9 and TRBJ1-1; 7 positions match TRBD1. V lost 0 bases and J lost 3; bases outside the gene matches: 8. The CDR3 has 16 residues. Germline CDR1 SGDLS, CDR2 YYNGEE. The CDR3, as DNA: TGTGCCAGCAGCGTAGGAACAGGGGAAGCGGACACTGAAGCTTTCTTT. Its translation is CASSVGTGEADTEAFF.

This sequence joins TRBV29-1 and TRBJ2-1; tentatively, D is TRBD1 (5 bases). The germline gives CDR1 SQVTM, CDR2 ANQGSEA. The V gene lost 0 bases and the J gene lost 15 bases, with 24 bases spanning the gap. The CDR3 loop spans 15 amino acids. CDR3 amino acids: CSVEEWAGKGYGPFF. CDR3 nucleotide sequence: TGCAGCGTTGAAGAATGGGCAGGGAAGGGATATGGTCCGTTCTTC.

The chain links TRBV5-4 to TRBJ2-2; maybe TRBD1 (6 bases). This CDR3 spans 15 amino acids. Germline V gene data show CDR1 as SGHNT and CDR2 as YYREEE (reference sequence). The V end was cut by 0 bases, the J end by 1 base, with 7 bases between. CDR3 loop: CASSLVQGNTGELFF. The CDR3 DNA is TGTGCCAGCAGCTTGGTACAGGGGAACACCGGGGAGCTGTTTTTT. Drawing the rest from reference TRBV5-4 and TRBJ2-2, the complete variable domain is ETGVTQSPTHLIKTRGQQVTLRCSSQSGHNTVSWYQQALGQGPQFIFQYYREEENGRGNFPPRFSGLQFPNYSSELNVNALELDDSALYLCASSLVQGNTGELFFGEGSRLTVL.

V usage is TRBV25-1 and J usage is TRBJ2-5, with 7 bases that match TRBD1. Germline assignment: CDR1 MGHDK and CDR2 SYGVNS. The CDR3 spans 16 residues. The V gene end was trimmed by 2 bases and the J gene end by 4 bases; junction bases not matched to a gene: 10. The CDR3 protein is CASSELGRQGGETQYF. In DNA form, the CDR3 reads TGTGCCAGCAGTGAACTGGGTCGACAGGGTGGAGAGACCCAGTACTTC.

This chain links TRBV9 with TRBJ1-5; D might be TRBD1 (5 bases). The CDR3 contains 13 residues. Germline V lookup: CDR1 SGDLS, CDR2 YYNGEE. The V gene lost 7 bases and the J gene lost 3 bases, with 11 bases spanning the gap. The CDR3 coding sequence is TGTGCCAGCGCTCAGGGTTTCAATCAGCCCCAGCATTTT. Its translation is CASAQGFNQPQHF.

This rearrangement joins TRBV6-2 or TRBV6-3 to TRBJ2-7; D possibly corresponds to TRBD1 (6 bases). Trimming took 5 bases from V and 10 from J, leaving 18 bases between them. The CDR3 extends over 13 amino acids. The V gene's germline CDR1 is MNHEY and CDR2 SVGEGT. This CDR3 reads CASSLDPGTHQYF. Written as DNA, the CDR3 is TGTGCCAGCAGTCTTGACCCCGGGACACATCAGTACTTC.

The chain combines TRBV5-1 with TRBJ1-1; D is uncertain. The germline gives CDR1 SGHRS, CDR2 YFSETQ. Trimming took off 0 bases at V and 2 bases at J, with 14 bases between the two ends. The CDR3 consists of 16 residues. Written as DNA, the CDR3 is TGCGCCAGCAGCTTGGAGCCTCGGGGAGGTAACACTGAAGCTTTCTTT. Protein product: CASSLEPRGGNTEAFF.

This rearrangement joins TRBV11-1 to TRBJ1-4; 10 bases match TRBD1. The CDR3 has 16 residues. Trimming removed 5 bases from V and 0 bases from J; junction bases left unmatched: 3. Per the germline V gene, CDR1 is SGHAT and CDR2 is FQDESV (reference sequence). CDR3 region: CASSTGQGSTNEKLFF. CDR3 bases: TGTGCCAGCAGCACGGGACAGGGGTCAACTAATGAAAAACTGTTTTTT.

The chain couples TRBV6-6 to TRBJ1-2; D perhaps matches TRBD1 (6 bases). Germline V gene sequence: CDR1 MNHNY, CDR2 SVGAGI (reference sequence). This CDR3 is 11 amino acids long. Trimming stripped 6 bases from V and 7 bases from J, with 9 bases between. CDR3 DNA sequence: TGTGCCAGCAGCAACAGGGTTGGCTACACCTTC. It yields the protein CASSNRVGYTF.

V usage is TRBV11-3 and J usage is TRBJ2-2, with no clear D. CDR1 is SGHNT and CDR2 is YENEEA in the germline V gene. This CDR3 contains 14 residues. V was clipped by 5 bases and J by 6 bases, with 13 bases between them. The DNA for the CDR3 is TGTGCCAGCAGCCTCAGTCCCGATCCCGGGGAGCTGTTTTTT. It yields the protein CASSLSPDPGELFF.